Presented here are 32 T cell receptor beta chains from one specimen sequenced in a study of blood T cells in healthy people across ages. Combining a sample-barcoded 5' primer with a J-beta primer mix, a second PCR ran for roughly 7 to 11 cycles. TCRdb reanalysed the 5' RACE reads using MiXCR and keeps one entry per CDR3 protein. The sample records around 1,500,000 distinct CDR3 sequences, under 30% being singletons. The source material was blood. These TCRs come from a woman in her twenties or thirties in good health.

Ten or more counts support this clonotype. The V gene is TRBV7-9, the J gene TRBJ1-4, with TRBD1 identical over 7 bases. This CDR3 region has 13 residues. CDR1 is SEHNR and CDR2 is FQNEAQ in the germline V gene (reference sequence). The trim removed 6 bases at V and 8 bases at J, leaving 6 bases unmatched. This CDR3 is CASSPDRVEKLFF. CDR3 in DNA: TGTGCCAGCAGTCCAGACAGGGTGGAAAAACTGTTTTTT.

The chain links TRBV12-3 or TRBV12-4 to TRBJ1-1; D gene ambiguous. V lost 2 bases to trimming and J lost 6 bases, with 10 bases between them. This CDR3 is 13 amino acids long. The DNA of the CDR3 is TGTGCCAGCAGTTTAATAGAATGGTCTGAAGCTTTCTTT. This gives the protein CASSLIEWSEAFF.

The rearrangement links TRBV20-1 to TRBJ2-7, with D perhaps matching TRBD2 (5 bases). The CDR3 contains 14 residues. V lost 1 base and J lost 3, with 13 bases in between. From germline, CDR1 is DFQATT and CDR2 SNEGSKA (reference sequence). CDR3 sequence (DNA): TGCAGTGCTAGAGGGCGCAGCGGATTCTACGAGCAGTACTTC. It is translated as CSARGRSGFYEQYF.

This clonotype has just a few counts. The chain combines TRBV7-9 with TRBJ1-2; D perhaps matches TRBD1 (5 bases). V was clipped by 1 base and J by 9 bases, with 18 bases between them. In germline, CDR1 is SEHNR, CDR2 FQNEAQ (reference sequence). The CDR3 spans 15 residues. The CDR3 DNA sequence: TGTGCCAGCAGCTTAGGCGATGTCAGGGAACAAAGCTACACCTTC. Translation: CASSLGDVREQSYTF.

This clonotype was recorded a few times. This chain uses TRBV9 with TRBJ2-5; D possibly uses TRBD1 or TRBD2 (5 bases each). The germline V and J ends were trimmed by 3 bases and 4 bases, with 25 bases remaining between them. The germline V gene has CDR1 SGDLS and CDR2 YYNGEE. The length of the CDR3 is 18 residues. The chain's CDR3 is CASSAGSGAGLNPETQYF. The DNA for the CDR3 is TGTGCCAGCAGCGCGGGGAGTGGGGCAGGGTTAAACCCAGAGACCCAGTACTTC.

This sequence joins TRBV4-2 and TRBJ1-2, with 7 positions matching TRBD1. V shed 0 bases, J shed 5 bases, and the junction held 9 bases outside the gene matches. The CDR3 consists of 16 residues. The germline gives CDR1 LGHNA, CDR2 YNFKEQ. CDR3 nucleotide sequence: TGTGCCAGCAGCCAAGAGGTCGGGGACAGCATTTATGGCTACACCTTC. Translated, it gives CASSQEVGDSIYGYTF.

V and J are TRBV11-2 and TRBJ2-3, with 14 bases that match TRBD2. The CDR3 is 16 amino acids. Germline V gene data show CDR1 as SGHAT and CDR2 as FQNNGV. Trimming removed 3 bases from V and 5 bases from J; junction bases left unmatched: 4. As DNA, the CDR3 is TGTGCCAGCAGCTTGACTAGCGGGAGGGCCTTAGATACGCAGTATTTT. It encodes CASSLTSGRALDTQYF.

This clonotype was recorded only once. A much larger clone is a single base away; this may be a read error. The V and J genes are TRBV7-6 and TRBJ1-2; possible D gene TRBD1, 6 bases. CDR1 is SGHVS and CDR2 is FNYEAQ in the germline V gene. The CDR3 runs 15 residues. The CDR3 loop reads CAGSSRTARNYGYTF. The CDR3, as DNA: TGTGCCGGCAGCTCCAGGACAGCTCGAAACTATGGCTACACCTTC.

This clonotype has a single count. V and J are TRBV3-1 and TRBJ2-3; 7 positions agree with TRBD1. The CDR3 runs to 14 residues. The V and J ends lost 4 bases and 5 bases, in that order; junction bases with no gene match: 6. Germline assignment: CDR1 LGHDT and CDR2 YNNKEL (reference sequence). The CDR3: CASSRSGGLDTQYF. The CDR3 DNA follows: TGTGCCAGCAGCCGCTCAGGGGGATTAGATACGCAGTATTTT.

The chain has TRBV7-9 and TRBJ2-1; maybe TRBD2 (5 bases). The DNA end is more similar to TRBJ2-7, so the J call may be wrong. CDR3 length equals 15 residues. Per germline, CDR1 SEHNR and CDR2 FQNEAQ (reference sequence). In DNA, the CDR3 is TGTGCCAGCAGCACCGAGGGTTACTCCTACAATGAGCAGTACTTC. Its protein is CASSTEGYSYNEQYF.

This clonotype was seen at least ten times. This chain links TRBV20-1 with TRBJ2-7; TRBD1 is a possible D gene (5 bases). V was clipped by 2 bases and J by 4 bases, with 12 bases between them. The CDR3 is 13 residues long. CDR1 DFQATT and CDR2 SNEGSKA come from the germline V gene (reference sequence). CDR3 DNA sequence: TGCAGTGCTAGACGGACATCCCCTTACGAGCAGTACTTC. Protein product: CSARRTSPYEQYF.

This clonotype was detected many times. DNA of the CDR3: TGTGCCAGCAGTGGAGGTCTCAGCTCCTACAATGAGCAGTTCTTC. This gives the protein CASSGGLSSYNEQFF. V gene TRBV2 combines with J gene TRBJ2-1; D is undetermined. Germline CDR1 is SNHLY and CDR2 is FYNNEI. V was shortened by 4 bases and J by 0 bases, with 10 bases between the two germline ends. The CDR3 is 15 amino acids.

This clonotype was seen more than once but under ten times. The V gene is TRBV7-2, the J gene TRBJ2-5; 8 bases are a match to TRBD1. This CDR3 is 16 amino acids long. Germline CDR1 reads SGHTA; CDR2 reads FQGNSA. The junction had 8 bases not matched to a gene; V was cut back by 1 base and J by 4 bases. In nucleotides, the CDR3 is TGTGCCAGCAGCTTAGTTTCGACAGGGGCGGGAGAGACCCAGTACTTC. Encoded protein: CASSLVSTGAGETQYF. Full variable domain (rest looked up from reference TRBV7-2 and TRBJ2-5): GAGVSQSPSNKVTEKGKDVELRCDPISGHTALYWYRQSLGQGLEFLIYFQGNSAPDKSGLPSDRFSAERTGGSVSTLTIQRTQQEDSAVYLCASSLVSTGAGETQYFGPGTRLLVL.

The table lists this clonotype with many counts. The chain recombines TRBV6-1 with TRBJ2-1; tentatively, D is TRBD2 (6 bases). The CDR3 is 16 amino acids. Germline CDR1 MNHNS, CDR2 SASEGT. V gave up 1 base and J gave up 1 base, with 11 bases separating them. This CDR3 reads CASSEEVADSYNEQFF. Written as DNA, the CDR3 is TGTGCCAGCAGTGAAGAGGTAGCGGATTCCTACAATGAGCAGTTCTTC.

In this sample, this clonotype turned up a few times. This chain's CDR3 is CSAREPGQTFQPQHF. The CDR3, as DNA: TGCAGTGCTAGAGAACCGGGACAGACCTTTCAGCCCCAGCATTTT. The chain links TRBV20-1 to TRBJ1-5; the match to TRBD1 covers 7 bases. The CDR3 runs to 15 residues. Germline values: CDR1 DFQATT, CDR2 SNEGSKA (reference sequence). V lost 0 bases, J lost 6 bases, and 8 bases stayed unmatched.

Written as DNA, the CDR3 is TGTGCCAGCAGTGAACAGAGACTAGCGGGAGCCTACGAGCAGTACTTC. Its translation: CASSEQRLAGAYEQYF. V and J are TRBV6-1 and TRBJ2-7; TRBD2 matches at 12 bases. Losses at the gene ends were 2 bases for V and 2 bases for J; bases not matched to a gene: 4. Germline-derived CDR1 and CDR2 are MNHNS and SASEGT. The CDR3 extends over 16 amino acids.

This clonotype has more than one count but fewer than ten. The rearrangement links TRBV20-1 to TRBJ1-5; 8 nucleotides line up with TRBD1. The CDR3 sequence is 13 residues long. V was pared by 5 bases and J by 7 bases, with 7 bases of the junction left unmatched. Germline CDR1 DFQATT, CDR2 SNEGSKA (reference sequence). The CDR3 coding sequence is TGCAGTGCTGCAGACAGGGGAACCCAGCCCCAGCATTTT. Amino acids: CSAADRGTQPQHF.

This clonotype was detected only a few times. The chain has TRBV29-1 and TRBJ1-4; D is perhaps TRBD1 (5 bases). This CDR3 is built from 13 residues. The germline V and J ends were trimmed by 4 bases and 8 bases, with 14 bases remaining between them. Germline V gives CDR1 SQVTM, CDR2 ANQGSEA. The CDR3 is CSVGGMFSEKLFF. For the CDR3, the DNA is TGCAGCGTTGGGGGCATGTTTTCCGAAAAACTGTTTTTT.

The chain carries TRBV5-5 and TRBJ2-2; weak D call: TRBD2 (5 bases). The germline V gene encodes CDR1 SGHKS and CDR2 YYEKEE (reference sequence). The CDR3 length is 14 residues. Trimming shortened V by 0 bases and J by 7 bases, and 10 bases separated the two germline ends. CDR3 DNA sequence: TGTGCCAGCAGCTTGGTTTCGGGAAACGGGGAGCTGTTTTTT. The encoded protein is CASSLVSGNGELFF.

This clonotype was seen a few times. This chain uses TRBV20-1 with TRBJ1-1, with a tentative D call TRBD1 (6 bases). The germline CDR1 and CDR2 sequences are DFQATT and SNEGSKA (reference sequence). V shed 5 bases and J shed 3 bases, with 19 bases lying between them. CDR3 length: 15 amino acids. The CDR3 protein is CSALFGGLRDTEAFF. CDR3 DNA: TGCAGTGCTCTCTTCGGGGGGCTAAGGGACACTGAAGCTTTCTTT.

As concerns this clonotype: A much bigger clone sits one base away, suggesting this may be a read error. The chain couples TRBV6-6 to TRBJ2-1; 10 bases align to TRBD2. After removal of 2 bases from V and 9 bases from J, the junction contained 4 bases not matched to a gene. This CDR3 has 14 residues. The V gene's germline CDR1 is MNHNY and CDR2 SVGAGI (reference sequence). The CDR3 loop is CASSYSGGAGEQFF. The CDR3 nucleotides are TGTGCCAGCAGTTACAGCGGGGGGGCCGGTGAGCAGTTCTTC.

This clonotype appeared a few times. J is TRBJ2-6 and V is TRBV28; a weak D match, TRBD2 (6 bases). The CDR3 sequence is 16 residues long. Germline V gives CDR1 MDHEN, CDR2 SYDVKM. The germline V and J ends were trimmed by 5 bases and 0 bases, with 11 bases remaining between them. The DNA of the CDR3 is TGTGCCAGCAGTATACGGGGGTTCTCTGGGGCCAACGTCCTGACTTTC. Residues: CASSIRGFSGANVLTF.

The chain joins TRBV10-3 to TRBJ1-1, with a tentative D call TRBD1 (6 bases). The length of the CDR3 is 15 residues. Trimming removed 3 bases from V and 5 bases from J, with 16 bases in between. Germline V CDR1 and CDR2: ENHRY, SYGVKD. The DNA for the CDR3 is TGTGCCATCAGTGAAGAAACAGGGCCGGGTACTGAAGCTTTCTTT. The encoded protein is CAISEETGPGTEAFF.

The V gene is TRBV11-2, the J gene TRBJ2-3, with 8 nucleotides matching TRBD1. The CDR3 has 15 amino acids. Germline V gene lookup returns CDR1 SGHAT and CDR2 FQNNGV. Germline trimming cut 5 bases from V and 4 bases from J; bases unmatched to any gene: 8. CDR3 nucleotides: TGTGCCAGCAGCCGTAGGGACAGGATTCCAGATACGCAGTATTTT. It codes for CASSRRDRIPDTQYF. Full variable domain (outside the CDR3, taken from reference TRBV11-2 and TRBJ2-3): EAGVAQSPRYKIIEKRQSVAFWCNPISGHATLYWYQQILGQGPKLLIQFQNNGVVDDSQLPKDRFSAERLKGVDSTLKIQPAKLEDSAVYLCASSRRDRIPDTQYFGPGTRLTVL.

This clonotype occurred a few times. The J gene is TRBJ1-6, the V gene TRBV27; D call uncertain. The CDR3 runs to 14 residues. V was shortened by 0 bases and J by 7 bases, with 7 bases between the two germline ends. Per the germline V gene, CDR1 is MNHEY and CDR2 is SMNVEV (reference sequence). This CDR3 is CASSLSHGNSPLHF. The DNA for the CDR3 is TGTGCCAGCAGTTTATCTCACGGAAATTCACCCCTCCACTTT.

This clonotype was observed a handful of times. The CDR3 loop reads CASSWDQAYNEQFF. DNA for the CDR3: TGTGCCAGCAGCTGGGACCAGGCCTACAATGAGCAGTTCTTC. The J gene is TRBJ2-1, the V gene TRBV7-9, with D perhaps TRBD1 or TRBD2 (5 bases each). Germline V gene lookup returns CDR1 SEHNR and CDR2 FQNEAQ (reference sequence). Trimming left V 4 bases short and J 2 bases short, with 9 bases between. The CDR3 totals 14 residues.

V usage is TRBV6-2 or TRBV6-3 and J usage is TRBJ2-4, with 8 nucleotides matching TRBD2. The DNA end lines up better with TRBJ2-7; the J call may be wrong. Germline lookup yields CDR1 MNHEY and CDR2 SVGEGT. The CDR3 is 13 residues long. CDR3 loop: CASLSGNPYEQYF. The CDR3 coding sequence is TGTGCCAGCCTTAGCGGGAATCCCTACGAGCAGTACTTC.

This clonotype has only a few counts. The chain combines TRBV4-1 with TRBJ1-2; maybe TRBD1 (5 bases). The germline CDR1 and CDR2 sequences are MGHRA and YSYEKL. V shed 3 bases and J shed 2 bases, with 16 bases lying between them. This CDR3 comprises 16 residues. CDR3 amino acids: CASSQDRGYTNYGYTF. The DNA for the CDR3 is TGCGCCAGCAGCCAGGACCGGGGCTATACCAACTATGGCTACACCTTC.

V gene TRBV6-5 combines with J gene TRBJ1-1; D uncertain. Deletions cut 4 bases from V and 2 bases from J, with 14 bases between. Per germline, CDR1 MNHEY and CDR2 SVGAGI. This CDR3 contains 15 residues. CDR3 region: CASSSSSTGNTEAFF. The CDR3 DNA is TGTGCCAGCAGTTCATCTTCGACGGGAAACACTGAAGCTTTCTTT.

V is TRBV5-8 and J is TRBJ2-3; D is possibly TRBD1 (6 bases). V was trimmed by 9 bases and J by 0 bases, leaving 17 bases between them. The V gene's germline CDR1 is SGHTS and CDR2 YDEGEE. This CDR3 comprises 15 residues. The CDR3 region has the DNA TGTGCCACATCCGGGACACTGTGGAGCACAGATACGCAGTATTTT. Its protein is CATSGTLWSTDTQYF.

This clonotype was counted at least ten times. The chain combines TRBV28 with TRBJ2-4; D perhaps matches TRBD2 (6 bases). The V end lost 6 bases, the J end lost 6 bases, and 18 bases lay between the germline ends. The germline gives CDR1 MDHEN, CDR2 SYDVKM. CDR3 length equals 15 residues. CDR3 bases: TGTGCCAGCAGCCCCGGGGGTGGGTCCCCAAACATTCAGTACTTC. Its translation is CASSPGGGSPNIQYF.

The table lists this clonotype with many counts. This rearrangement joins TRBV27 to TRBJ2-5, with TRBD1 as a possible D gene (5 bases). CDR1 is MNHEY and CDR2 is SMNVEV in the germline V gene (reference sequence). The CDR3 extends over 15 amino acids. With 6 bases removed from V and 2 bases from J, the gap between germline ends came to 16 bases. CDR3 residues: CASRRTTLIQETQYF. CDR3 in DNA: TGTGCCAGCAGGAGGACAACCTTAATTCAAGAGACCCAGTACTTC.